Below are 31 T cell receptor beta chains sequenced from a single sample in a study of vaccination and CD4 T cells after COVID-19 (dated 2022 in TCRdb). The method behind the library was PCR. Data came from an Illumina iSeq 100. TCR sequencing of DNA from cultured CD4+ T cells used the Oncomine TCR Beta short-read assay at the Johns Hopkins FTIC core. Using fastp at Q25 and MiXCR, TCRdb reprocessed the public reads and kept productive beta chains. A single entry per CDR3 protein holds the most common genes and DNA from its merged rows. Counted in this sample were 7,000 to 10,000 distinct CDR3 sequences; about three quarters of them appeared once. The ten most abundant clones make up 37% of the sample. Their target antigens are unknown. The sample's treatment or condition, from its label and the paper: approximately 10-day PBMC culture with coronavirus spike peptide pools or control peptides (ViraFEST assay).

The sample was CD4+ T cells from blood, cultured in vitro. These receptor sequences come from a human donor who had recovered from COVID-19.

The rearrangement uses TRBV12-3 or TRBV12-4 and TRBJ1-6; maybe TRBD1 (5 bases). The CDR3 runs to 14 residues. V was clipped by 3 bases and J by 3 bases, with 6 bases between them. The CDR3, as DNA: TGTGCCAGCAGTTTTGGGGGCTATAATTCACCCCTCCACTTT. This translates into CASSFGGYNSPLHF.

By share, this clonotype ranks as medium-sized. J is TRBJ2-3 and V is TRBV7-9; D is undetermined. There are 14 residues in the CDR3. Trimming took off 5 bases at V and 4 bases at J, with 13 bases between the two ends. CDR1 SEHNR and CDR2 FQNEAQ come from the germline V gene (reference sequence). The CDR3, as DNA: TGTGCCAGCAGCCCGACGGCTGGGGCAGATACGCAGTATTTT. This codes for CASSPTAGADTQYF.

The chain employs TRBV6-1 and TRBJ1-6; possible D gene TRBD1, 5 bases. This CDR3 is 13 amino acids long. Per the germline V gene, CDR1 is MNHNS and CDR2 is SASEGT. The germline V and J ends were trimmed by 7 bases and 10 bases, with 14 bases remaining between them. The chain's CDR3 is CASTDLGGSPLHF. CDR3 nucleotides: TGTGCCAGCACGGATTTGGGGGGGTCACCCCTCCACTTT.

The chain uses TRBV20-1 and TRBJ1-2, with 7 bases lining up with TRBD1. This CDR3 is 16 amino acids long. The ends lost 0 bases at V and 5 bases at J; junction bases unmatched: 12. The germline CDR1 and CDR2 sequences are DFQATT and SNEGSKA (reference sequence). CDR3 region: CSAREIQGRGPYGYTF. The CDR3 nucleotides are TGCAGTGCTAGAGAAATACAGGGTAGGGGGCCTTATGGCTACACCTTC.

The chain uses TRBV15 and TRBJ1-2, with D possibly being TRBD1 (6 bases). The CDR3 has 16 residues. The germline CDR1 and CDR2 sequences are LNHNV and YYDKDF (reference sequence). With 7 bases removed from V and 3 bases from J, the gap between germline ends came to 21 bases. This CDR3 reads CATTPSPGRGDYGYTF. CDR3 DNA sequence: TGTGCCACCACCCCATCCCCCGGGAGGGGGGACTATGGCTACACCTTC.

The chain joins TRBV24-1 to TRBJ2-3, with D perhaps matching TRBD2 (7 bases). The CDR3 extends over 15 amino acids. Trimming left V 3 bases short and J 3 bases short, with 12 bases between. Germline V gene sequence: CDR1 KGHDR, CDR2 SFDVKD. CDR3 loop: CATSDGGAATDTQYF. CDR3 nucleotide sequence: TGTGCCACCAGTGATGGGGGGGCTGCGACAGATACGCAGTATTTT.

This clonotype came up a few times. This rearrangement joins TRBV10-3 to TRBJ1-1, with 7 bases aligning to TRBD1. V shed 6 bases and J 0 bases; nucleotides not matched to a gene: 13. Germline V CDR1 and CDR2: ENHRY, SYGVKD. This CDR3 is built from 17 residues. The CDR3 loop is CAIRSATGIYMNTEAFF. CDR3 DNA: TGTGCCATCAGGAGCGCGACAGGGATTTACATGAACACTGAAGCTTTCTTT.

The V call is TRBV7-9, the J call TRBJ1-3, with unresolved D. Per germline, CDR1 SEHNR and CDR2 FQNEAQ (reference sequence). The CDR3 consists of 15 residues. V dropped 5 bases and J dropped 4 bases, with 15 bases sitting between them. CDR3 in DNA: TGTGCCAGCAGCCCCCTGTTTAGGTTGGGAAACACCATATATTTT. Translated: CASSPLFRLGNTIYF.

This clonotype has a handful of counts. The genes are TRBV7-2 and TRBJ1-2, with unresolved D. In germline, CDR1 is SGHTA, CDR2 FQGNSA. This CDR3 has 14 residues. Between the trimmed V and J ends, which lost 0 bases and 7 bases, there was a span of 12 bases. The DNA of the CDR3 is TGTGCCAGCAGCTTAGCGCCGGTAGAGGGTGGCTACACCTTC. Its protein is CASSLAPVEGGYTF.

This clonotype turned up a few times. This sequence joins TRBV19 and TRBJ1-1, with 7 bases matching TRBD1. The CDR3 is 14 amino acids. CDR1 and CDR2 (germline): LNHDA, SQIVND (reference sequence). J gave up 8 bases and V 3 bases, and 9 bases lay outside the gene matches. CDR3 amino acids: CASSMYRDRNEAFF. CDR3 nucleotide sequence: TGTGCCAGTAGTATGTACCGGGACAGAAACGAAGCTTTCTTT.

The chain's CDR3 is CSASNYQQGPIVGPQHF. The DNA of the CDR3 is TGCAGTGCTTCCAACTACCAACAGGGACCCATCGTTGGGCCCCAGCATTTT. This chain joins TRBV20-1 and TRBJ1-5, with a tentative D call TRBD1 (6 bases). The germline gives CDR1 DFQATT, CDR2 SNEGSKA (reference sequence). CDR3 length: 17 amino acids. Trimming removed 5 bases from V and 9 bases from J, with 29 bases in between.

The rearrangement links TRBV10-3 to TRBJ1-1; 9 bases fit TRBD1. The CDR3 has 14 residues. Germline trimming cut 5 bases from V and 7 bases from J; bases unmatched to any gene: 8. Looked up from germline, CDR1 is ENHRY and CDR2 is SYGVKD. This CDR3 reads CAISRDRESSEAFF. CDR3 in DNA: TGTGCCATCAGTCGGGACAGGGAATCGAGTGAAGCTTTCTTT.

The gene calls are TRBV4-3 and TRBJ1-5, with D possibly TRBD1 on 5 matching bases. The V end was cut by 2 bases, the J end by 2 bases, with 10 bases between. Germline CDR1 reads LGHNA; CDR2 reads YSLEER. The CDR3 contains 15 residues. CDR3 DNA sequence: TGCGCCAGCAGCCAACAGGCGACAGGCAATCAGCCCCAGCATTTT. Amino acid sequence: CASSQQATGNQPQHF.

Written as DNA, the CDR3 is TGTGCCAGCAGTTACAGGAACACTGAAGCTTTCTTT. Protein sequence: CASSYRNTEAFF. The chain carries TRBV6-5 and TRBJ1-1; D call uncertain. Trimming pared 2 bases from V and 1 base from J, leaving 2 bases between. This CDR3 region has 12 residues. From germline, CDR1 is MNHEY and CDR2 SVGAGI.

The chain joins TRBV20-1 to TRBJ1-2; the D is unclear. This CDR3 contains 13 residues. V was cut by 3 bases and J by 6 bases, with 14 bases left in between. CDR1 and CDR2 from the germline V gene are DFQATT and SNEGSKA (reference sequence). The CDR3 nucleotides are TGCAGTGCTAGCGCACCTGGTGCAAATGGCTACACCTTC. Its protein is CSASAPGANGYTF.

J is TRBJ2-1 and V is TRBV20-1; D is unclear. This CDR3 comprises 15 residues. The V end was cut by 5 bases, the J end by 5 bases, with 19 bases between. Germline CDR1 and CDR2: DFQATT and SNEGSKA (reference sequence). CDR3 bases: TGCAGTGCTCCGAAGTCCTCCGCAGGTAACAATGAGCAGTTCTTC. Its protein is CSAPKSSAGNNEQFF.

J is TRBJ2-1 and V is TRBV20-1; TRBD1 aligns across 12 bases. The J segment lost 9 bases and the V segment lost 5 bases, leaving 17 bases of the junction unmatched. The germline gives CDR1 DFQATT, CDR2 SNEGSKA (reference sequence). The CDR3 spans 17 residues. The CDR3 DNA is TGCAGTGCTCCCAGAGGTCCGGGACAGGGGGCTGGGGGTGAGCAGTTCTTC. Translated, it gives CSAPRGPGQGAGGEQFF.

The V gene is TRBV20-1, the J gene TRBJ2-7; D ambiguous. Germline CDR1 and CDR2: DFQATT and SNEGSKA (reference sequence). The CDR3 is 10 amino acids. V was pared by 5 bases and J by 3 bases, with 5 bases between. The DNA for the CDR3 is TGCAGTGCTGCTTACTACGAGCAGTACTTC. Encoded protein: CSAAYYEQYF.

This clonotype was picked up a small number of times. V and J are TRBV12-3 or TRBV12-4 and TRBJ1-2, with D unclear. The CDR3 length is 11 residues. V lost 3 bases and J lost 9, with 8 bases in between. For the CDR3, the DNA is TGTGCCAGCAGTTTGAGGGCAAGCTACACCTTC. It codes for CASSLRASYTF.

V usage is TRBV30 and J usage is TRBJ1-2; possibly TRBD1 for D (5 bases). The CDR3 loop spans 15 amino acids. V lost 3 bases and J 4 bases, leaving 18 bases between the germline ends. Per germline, CDR1 GTSNPN and CDR2 SVGIG (reference sequence). DNA for the CDR3: TGTGCCTGGAGCGTACGTCGGAGGACACCCTATGGCTACACCTTC. It translates to CAWSVRRRTPYGYTF. Using reference TRBV30 and TRBJ1-2 for the parts outside the CDR3, the full variable domain is SQTIHQWPATLVQPVGSPLSLECTVEGTSNPNLYWYRQAAGRGLQLLFYSVGIGQISSEVPQNLSASRPQDRQFILSSKKLLLSDSGFYLCAWSVRRRTPYGYTFGSGTRLTVV.

This clonotype was observed a handful of times. The rearrangement joins TRBV7-2 to TRBJ2-2; 10 bases map to TRBD1. J gave up 1 base and V 6 bases, and 2 bases lay outside the gene matches. This CDR3 has 15 residues. Germline V lookup: CDR1 SGHTA, CDR2 FQGNSA. CDR3 sequence: CASRRDRGNTGELFF. DNA for the CDR3: TGTGCCAGCAGACGGGACAGGGGGAACACCGGGGAGCTGTTTTTT.

Only a few counts were recorded for this clonotype. V usage is TRBV6-1 and J usage is TRBJ1-2; 7 bases are shared with TRBD1. The germline V gene encodes CDR1 MNHNS and CDR2 SASEGT. The V gene end was trimmed by 1 base and the J gene end by 8 bases; junction bases not matched to a gene: 4. The CDR3 has 13 residues. This chain's CDR3 is CASSEGGQRGYTF. As DNA, the CDR3 is TGTGCCAGCAGTGAAGGGGGACAGCGGGGCTACACCTTC.

This chain uses TRBV12-3 or TRBV12-4 with TRBJ2-5; TRBD2 agrees at 14 bases. The CDR3 has 15 residues. V was clipped by 6 bases and J by 5 bases; unmatched bases: 5. The CDR3, as DNA: TGTGCCAGCAGCGGACTAGCGGGGGGCCGGGAGACCCAGTACTTC. Its translation is CASSGLAGGRETQYF.

This clonotype was found once. The chain has TRBV7-2 and TRBJ1-5, with 8 bases that match TRBD1. V dropped 6 bases and J dropped 4; count of bases not matched to a gene: 8. This CDR3 spans 15 amino acids. In germline, CDR1 is SGHTA, CDR2 FQGNSA. CDR3 nucleotide sequence: TGTGCCAGCAGTAAGGTAACAGGGGGTAATCAGCCCCAGCATTTT. As protein: CASSKVTGGNQPQHF.

The CDR3 nucleotides are TGCAGTGCTAGTATGGGGGCAAACTATGGCTACACCTTC. Amino acids: CSASMGANYGYTF. The chain carries TRBV20-1 and TRBJ1-2; D may be TRBD1 (6 bases). V was cut by 3 bases and J by 2 bases, with 10 bases left in between. Germline CDR1 reads DFQATT; CDR2 reads SNEGSKA (reference sequence). The CDR3 sequence is 13 residues long.

V and J are TRBV5-4 and TRBJ1-2, with 8 bases identical to TRBD1. In germline, CDR1 is SGHNT, CDR2 YYREEE (reference sequence). The CDR3 is 15 amino acids. The junction had 9 bases not matched to a gene; V was cut back by 1 base and J by 7 bases. CDR3 bases: TGTGCCAGCAGCTTGTTCAGGGGGCATGAGGGTGGCTACACCTTC. It is translated as CASSLFRGHEGGYTF.

The chain combines TRBV7-9 with TRBJ1-2; 10 positions agree with TRBD1. This CDR3 has 15 residues. CDR1 and CDR2 (germline): SEHNR, FQNEAQ (reference sequence). V lost 4 bases to trimming and J lost 7 bases; unmatched junction nucleotides: 9. The CDR3 coding sequence is TGTGCCAGCAGCTCTCGGGACAGGGGCATCGTTGGCTACACCTTC. Residues: CASSSRDRGIVGYTF.

The V gene is TRBV12-3 or TRBV12-4, the J gene TRBJ1-2; 8 bases align to TRBD1. The CDR3 totals 13 residues. Unmatched junction bases numbered 6, after V lost 6 bases and J lost 6 bases. The CDR3 DNA sequence: TGTGCCAGCAGAGCCGGGACAGGTAATGGCTACACCTTC. Its translation: CASRAGTGNGYTF.

The genes are TRBV20-1 and TRBJ2-1, with D unresolved. The CDR3 spans 15 residues. V was pared by 3 bases and J by 4 bases, with 16 bases between. CDR1 and CDR2 (germline): DFQATT, SNEGSKA (reference sequence). CDR3 sequence: CSASRVVGGYNEQFF. For the CDR3, the DNA is TGCAGTGCTAGTAGAGTGGTGGGCGGTTACAATGAGCAGTTCTTC.

With regard to this clonotype: An end of the junction does not agree with germline; a read error may underlie this. The J gene is TRBJ1-2, the V gene TRBV6-2 or TRBV6-3; 7 positions match TRBD1. The CDR3 is 12 amino acids. Germline V gives CDR1 MNHEY, CDR2 SVGEGT. The CDR3 DNA reads TGTGCCAGCAGTTTCGGACAGGTGGTGGGCGCCTTC. Its translation is CASSFGQVVGAF.

The chain has TRBV7-3 and TRBJ1-2; D is perhaps TRBD1 (6 bases). The CDR3 is 15 residues long. V was clipped by 0 bases and J by 6 bases, with 14 bases between them. Germline V gene lookup returns CDR1 SGHTA and CDR2 FQGTGA. CDR3 region: CASSLTPQEGDGYTF. In DNA form, the CDR3 reads TGTGCCAGCAGCTTAACGCCCCAAGAGGGGGATGGCTACACCTTC. The variable domain in full, completed from reference TRBV7-3 and TRBJ1-2, reads GAGVSQTPSNKVTEKGKYVELRCDPISGHTALYWYRQSLGQGPEFLIYFQGTGAADDSGLPNDRFFAVRPEGSVSTLKIQRTERGDSAVYLCASSLTPQEGDGYTFGSGTRLTVV.